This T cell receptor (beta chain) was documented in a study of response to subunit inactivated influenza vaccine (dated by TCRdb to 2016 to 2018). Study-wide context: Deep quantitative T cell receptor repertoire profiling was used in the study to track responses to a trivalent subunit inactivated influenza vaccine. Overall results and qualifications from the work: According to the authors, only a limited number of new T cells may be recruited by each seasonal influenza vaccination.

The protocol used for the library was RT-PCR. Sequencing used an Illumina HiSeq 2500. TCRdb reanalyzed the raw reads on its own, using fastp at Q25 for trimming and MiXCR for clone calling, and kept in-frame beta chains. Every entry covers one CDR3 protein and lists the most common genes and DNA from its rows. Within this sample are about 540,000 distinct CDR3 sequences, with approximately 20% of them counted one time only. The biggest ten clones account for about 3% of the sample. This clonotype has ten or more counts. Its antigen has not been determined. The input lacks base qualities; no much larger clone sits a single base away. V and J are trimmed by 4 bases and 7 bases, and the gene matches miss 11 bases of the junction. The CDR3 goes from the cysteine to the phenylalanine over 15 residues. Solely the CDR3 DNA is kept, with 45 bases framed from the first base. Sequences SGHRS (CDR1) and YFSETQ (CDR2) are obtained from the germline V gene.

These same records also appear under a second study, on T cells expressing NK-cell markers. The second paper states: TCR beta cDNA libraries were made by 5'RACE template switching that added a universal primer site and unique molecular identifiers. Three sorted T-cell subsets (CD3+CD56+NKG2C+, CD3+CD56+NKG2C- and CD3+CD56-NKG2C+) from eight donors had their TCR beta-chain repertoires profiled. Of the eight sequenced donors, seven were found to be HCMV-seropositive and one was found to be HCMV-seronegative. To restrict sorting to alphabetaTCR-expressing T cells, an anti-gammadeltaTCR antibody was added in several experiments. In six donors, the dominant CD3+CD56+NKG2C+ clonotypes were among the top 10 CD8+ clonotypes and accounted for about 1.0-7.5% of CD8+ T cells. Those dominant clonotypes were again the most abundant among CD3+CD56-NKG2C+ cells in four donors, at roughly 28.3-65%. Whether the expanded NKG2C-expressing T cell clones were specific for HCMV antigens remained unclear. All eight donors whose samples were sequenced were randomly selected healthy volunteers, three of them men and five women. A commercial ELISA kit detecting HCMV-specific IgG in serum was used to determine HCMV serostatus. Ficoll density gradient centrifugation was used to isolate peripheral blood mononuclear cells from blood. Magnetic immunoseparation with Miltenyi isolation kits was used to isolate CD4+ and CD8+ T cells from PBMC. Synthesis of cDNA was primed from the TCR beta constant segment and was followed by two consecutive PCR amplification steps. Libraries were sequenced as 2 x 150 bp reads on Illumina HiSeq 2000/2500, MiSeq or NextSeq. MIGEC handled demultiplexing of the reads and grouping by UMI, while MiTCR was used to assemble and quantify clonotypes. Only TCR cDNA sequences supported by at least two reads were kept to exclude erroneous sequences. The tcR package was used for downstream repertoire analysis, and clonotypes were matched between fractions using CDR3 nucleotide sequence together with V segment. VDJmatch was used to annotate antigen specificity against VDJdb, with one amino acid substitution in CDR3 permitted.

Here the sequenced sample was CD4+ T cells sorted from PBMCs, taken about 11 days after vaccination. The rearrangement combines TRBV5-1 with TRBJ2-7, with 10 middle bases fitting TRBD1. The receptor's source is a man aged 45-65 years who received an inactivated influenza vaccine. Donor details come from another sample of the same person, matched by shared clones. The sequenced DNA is TGCGCCAGCAGCCCCGTGACCAGACAGGGGGCGGAGCAGTACTTC. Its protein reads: CASSPVTRQGAEQYF.